The source of this T cell receptor (beta chain) is a study of cytomegalovirus exposure and HLA in healthy donors. Study-wide results and caveats: Follow-up analysis later connected one missense variant in DCLRE1C with trimming of TCR beta V- and J-genes. Reported findings show TCR beta sequences accurately forecast HLA-A and HLA-B alleles in most subjects. Reportedly, diagnosis of cytomegalovirus status by the classifier showed high specificity and sensitivity. The authors enumerated 150 to 200 TCR beta chains as linked to cytomegalovirus.

In the PCR, 60 Vbeta and 13 Jbeta primers were used. TCRdb keeps only in-frame clones here, not all; method: immunoSEQ multiplex PCR. The table lists some 170,000 clones, 77% of them singletons. The germline V gene has CDR1 SGHTA and CDR2 FQGNSA. The CDR3 sequence is 15 residues long. The trim removed 5 bases at V and 0 bases at J, leaving 4 bases unmatched. Turning to this clone: Its antigen is as yet unknown.

J is TRBJ2-3 and V is TRBV7-2; 8 bases match TRBD2. The TCR sequence derives from a woman under 40 in good health and CMV-seronegative. The sample taken for sequencing was PBMCs. CDR3 protein: CASSRSGTSTDTQYF. CDR3 DNA: TGTGCCAGCAGCCGTAGCGGGACGAGCACAGATACGCAGTATTTT.